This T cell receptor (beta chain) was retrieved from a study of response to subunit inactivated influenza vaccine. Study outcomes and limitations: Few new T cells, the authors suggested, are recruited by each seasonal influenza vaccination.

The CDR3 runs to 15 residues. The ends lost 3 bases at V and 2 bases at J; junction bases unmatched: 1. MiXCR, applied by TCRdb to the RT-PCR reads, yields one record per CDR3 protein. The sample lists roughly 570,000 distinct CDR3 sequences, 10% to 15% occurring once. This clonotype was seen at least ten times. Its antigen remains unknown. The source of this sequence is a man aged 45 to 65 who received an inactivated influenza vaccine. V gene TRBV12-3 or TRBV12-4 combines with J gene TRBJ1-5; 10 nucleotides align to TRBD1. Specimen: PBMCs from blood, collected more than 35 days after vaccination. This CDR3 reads CASSFGTGGNQPQHF. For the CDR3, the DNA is TGTGCCAGCAGTTTTGGGACAGGGGGCAATCAGCCCCAGCATTTT.